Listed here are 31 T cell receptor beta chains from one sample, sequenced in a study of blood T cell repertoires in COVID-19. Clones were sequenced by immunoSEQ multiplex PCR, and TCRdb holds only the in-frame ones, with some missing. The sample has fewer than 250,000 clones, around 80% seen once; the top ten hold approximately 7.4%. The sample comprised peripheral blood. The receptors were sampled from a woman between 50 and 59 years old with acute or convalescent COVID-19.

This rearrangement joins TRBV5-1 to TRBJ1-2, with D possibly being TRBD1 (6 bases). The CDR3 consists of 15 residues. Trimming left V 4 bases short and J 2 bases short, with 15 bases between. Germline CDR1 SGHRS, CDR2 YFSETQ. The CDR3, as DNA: TGCGCCAGCAGCCGGGAAGGACAGTTGAACTATGGCTACACCTTC. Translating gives CASSREGQLNYGYTF. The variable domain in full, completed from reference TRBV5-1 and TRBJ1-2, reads KAGVTQTPRYLIKTRGQQVTLSCSPISGHRSVSWYQQTPGQGLQFLFEYFSETQRNKGNFPGRFSGRQFSNSRSEMNVSTLELGDSALYLCASSREGQLNYGYTFGSGTRLTVV.

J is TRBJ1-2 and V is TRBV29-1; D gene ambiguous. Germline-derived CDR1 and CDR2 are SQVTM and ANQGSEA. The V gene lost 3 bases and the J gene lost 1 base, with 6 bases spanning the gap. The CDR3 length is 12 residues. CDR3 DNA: TGCAGCGTTGATGAGGGTAACTATGGCTACACCTTC. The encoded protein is CSVDEGNYGYTF. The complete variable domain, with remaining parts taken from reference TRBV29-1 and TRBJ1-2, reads SAVISQKPSRDICQRGTSLTIQCQVDSQVTMMFWYRQQPGQSLTLIATANQGSEATYESGFVIDKFPISRPNLTFSTLTVSNMSPEDSSIYLCSVDEGNYGYTFGSGTRLTVV.

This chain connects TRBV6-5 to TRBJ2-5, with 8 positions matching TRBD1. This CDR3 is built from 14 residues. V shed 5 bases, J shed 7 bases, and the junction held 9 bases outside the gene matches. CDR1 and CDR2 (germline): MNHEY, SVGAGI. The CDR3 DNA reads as TGTGCCAGCAGTCAGGGGGCCCGAGTTGGGACCCAGTACTTC. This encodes CASSQGARVGTQYF.

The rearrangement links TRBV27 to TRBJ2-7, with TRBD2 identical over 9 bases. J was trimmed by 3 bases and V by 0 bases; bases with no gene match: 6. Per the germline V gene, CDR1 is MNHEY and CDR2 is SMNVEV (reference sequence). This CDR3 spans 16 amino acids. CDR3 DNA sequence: TGTGCCAGCAGTTTATCTTTAGCGGGGGCCCACTACGAGCAGTACTTC. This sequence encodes CASSLSLAGAHYEQYF.

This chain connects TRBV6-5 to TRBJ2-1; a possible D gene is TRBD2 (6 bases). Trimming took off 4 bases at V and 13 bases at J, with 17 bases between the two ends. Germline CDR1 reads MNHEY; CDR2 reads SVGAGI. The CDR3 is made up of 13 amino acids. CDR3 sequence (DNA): TGTGCCAGCAGTTTATCCGGGACTGATTATCAGTTCTTC. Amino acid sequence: CASSLSGTDYQFF.

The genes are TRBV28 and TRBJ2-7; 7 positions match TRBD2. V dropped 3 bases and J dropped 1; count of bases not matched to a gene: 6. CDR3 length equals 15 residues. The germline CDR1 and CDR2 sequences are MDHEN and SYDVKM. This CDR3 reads CASSLGGRGSYEQYF. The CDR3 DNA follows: TGTGCCAGCAGTTTGGGGGGGAGGGGTTCCTACGAGCAGTACTTC. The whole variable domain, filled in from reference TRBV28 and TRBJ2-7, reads DVKVTQSSRYLVKRTGEKVFLECVQDMDHENMFWYRQDPGLGLRLIYFSYDVKMKEKGDIPEGYSVSREKKERFSLILESASTNQTSMYLCASSLGGRGSYEQYFGPGTRLTVT.

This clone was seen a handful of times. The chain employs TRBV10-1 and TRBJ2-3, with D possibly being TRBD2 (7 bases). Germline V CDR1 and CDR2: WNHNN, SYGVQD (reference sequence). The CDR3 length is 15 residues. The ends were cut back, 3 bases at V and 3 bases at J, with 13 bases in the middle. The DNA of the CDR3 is TGCGCCAGCAGTGACGAGGGGGGGGTAACAGATACGCAGTATTTT. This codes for CASSDEGGVTDTQYF.

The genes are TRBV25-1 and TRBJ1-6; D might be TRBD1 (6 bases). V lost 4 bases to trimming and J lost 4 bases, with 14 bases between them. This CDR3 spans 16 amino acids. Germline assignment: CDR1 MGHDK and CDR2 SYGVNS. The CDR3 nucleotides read TGTGCCAGCAGTGGTGTAGAGACAGGTTATAATTCACCCCTCCACTTT. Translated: CASSGVETGYNSPLHF.

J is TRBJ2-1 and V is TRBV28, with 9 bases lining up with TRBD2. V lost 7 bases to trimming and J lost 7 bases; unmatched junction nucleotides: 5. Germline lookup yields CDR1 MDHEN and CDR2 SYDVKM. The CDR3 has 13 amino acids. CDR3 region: CASIFSGRNEQFF. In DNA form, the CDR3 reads TGTGCCAGCATCTTTAGCGGGAGAAATGAGCAGTTCTTC.

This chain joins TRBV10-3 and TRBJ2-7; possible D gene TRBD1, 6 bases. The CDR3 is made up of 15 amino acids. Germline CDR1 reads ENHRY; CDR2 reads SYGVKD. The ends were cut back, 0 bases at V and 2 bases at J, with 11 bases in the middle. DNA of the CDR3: TGTGCCATCAGTGAGTCAACGGACAGACCCTACGAGCAGTACTTC. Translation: CAISESTDRPYEQYF.

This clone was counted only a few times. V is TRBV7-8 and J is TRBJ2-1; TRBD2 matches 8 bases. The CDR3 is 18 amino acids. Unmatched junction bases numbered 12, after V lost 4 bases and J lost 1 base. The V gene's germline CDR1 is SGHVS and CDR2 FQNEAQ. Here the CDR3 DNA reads TGTGCCAGCAGCTCGACAGCCATGACTAGCGCATCCTACAATGAGCAGTTCTTC. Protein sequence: CASSSTAMTSASYNEQFF.

CDR3 bases: TGTGCCAGCAGCTTCAGGGATCCGCGCCCTTATAGCAATCAGCCCCAGCATTTT. Translation: CASSFRDPRPYSNQPQHF. The rearrangement links TRBV11-2 to TRBJ1-5, with D possibly TRBD1 on 5 matching bases. The CDR3 extends over 18 amino acids. Trimming took 3 bases from V and 0 from J, leaving 18 bases between them. Per the germline V gene, CDR1 is SGHAT and CDR2 is FQNNGV.

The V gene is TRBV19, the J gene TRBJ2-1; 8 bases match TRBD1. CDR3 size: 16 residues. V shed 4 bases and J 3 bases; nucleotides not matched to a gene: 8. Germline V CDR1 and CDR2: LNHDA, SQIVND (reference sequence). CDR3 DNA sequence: TGTGCCAGTAGTAGAGCCGGGACAGGTAACTACAATGAGCAGTTCTTC. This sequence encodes CASSRAGTGNYNEQFF.

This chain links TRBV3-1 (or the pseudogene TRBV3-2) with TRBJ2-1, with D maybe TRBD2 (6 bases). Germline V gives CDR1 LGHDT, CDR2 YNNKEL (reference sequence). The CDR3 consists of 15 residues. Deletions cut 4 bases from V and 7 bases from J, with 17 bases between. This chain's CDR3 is CASSPAGRSKNEQFF. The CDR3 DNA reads TGTGCCAGCAGCCCGGCCGGGAGATCCAAGAATGAGCAGTTCTTC.

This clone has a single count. CDR3 loop: CASRGTGGQPQHF. In DNA form, the CDR3 reads TGTGCCAGCAGGGGGACAGGGGGCCAGCCCCAGCATTTT. The chain uses TRBV2 and TRBJ1-5; 12 nucleotides match TRBD1. Germline trimming cut 6 bases from V and 7 bases from J; bases unmatched to any gene: 1. The germline V gene has CDR1 SNHLY and CDR2 FYNNEI. This CDR3 has 13 amino acids.

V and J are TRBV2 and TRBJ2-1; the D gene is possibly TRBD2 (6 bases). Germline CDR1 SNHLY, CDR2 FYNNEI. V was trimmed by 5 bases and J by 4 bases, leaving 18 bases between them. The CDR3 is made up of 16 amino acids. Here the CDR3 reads CASSSERVEPYNEQFF. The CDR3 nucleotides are TGTGCCAGCAGTTCTGAGCGGGTCGAGCCATACAATGAGCAGTTCTTC.

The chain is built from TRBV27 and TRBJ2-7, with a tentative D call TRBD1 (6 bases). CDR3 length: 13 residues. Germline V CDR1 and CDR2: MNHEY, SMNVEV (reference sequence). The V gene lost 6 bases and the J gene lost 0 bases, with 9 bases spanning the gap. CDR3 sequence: CASSRDNSYEQYF. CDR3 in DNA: TGTGCCAGCAGCCGGGACAACTCCTACGAGCAGTACTTC.

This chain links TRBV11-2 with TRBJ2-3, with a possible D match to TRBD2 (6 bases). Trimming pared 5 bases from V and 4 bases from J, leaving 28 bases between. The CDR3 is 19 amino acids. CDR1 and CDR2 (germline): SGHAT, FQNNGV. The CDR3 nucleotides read TGTGCCAGCAGCCCACGAAAGGCTTTCTACGGGAGAATATCAGATACGCAGTATTTT. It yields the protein CASSPRKAFYGRISDTQYF. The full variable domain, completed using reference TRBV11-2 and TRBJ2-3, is EAGVAQSPRYKIIEKRQSVAFWCNPISGHATLYWYQQILGQGPKLLIQFQNNGVVDDSQLPKDRFSAERLKGVDSTLKIQPAKLEDSAVYLCASSPRKAFYGRISDTQYFGPGTRLTVL.

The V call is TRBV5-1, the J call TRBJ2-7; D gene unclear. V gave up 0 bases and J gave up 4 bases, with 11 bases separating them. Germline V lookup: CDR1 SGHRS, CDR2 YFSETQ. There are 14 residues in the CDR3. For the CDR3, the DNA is TGCGCCAGCAGCTTGGGTGGTAGCTGGTACGAGCAGTACTTC. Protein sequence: CASSLGGSWYEQYF.

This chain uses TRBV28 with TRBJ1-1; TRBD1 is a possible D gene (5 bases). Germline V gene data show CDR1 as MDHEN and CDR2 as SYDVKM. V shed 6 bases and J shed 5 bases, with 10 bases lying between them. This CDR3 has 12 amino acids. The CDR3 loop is CASRPRDTEAFF. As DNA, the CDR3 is TGTGCCAGCAGGCCCAGGGATACTGAAGCTTTCTTT. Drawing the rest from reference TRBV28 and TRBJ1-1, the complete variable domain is DVKVTQSSRYLVKRTGEKVFLECVQDMDHENMFWYRQDPGLGLRLIYFSYDVKMKEKGDIPEGYSVSREKKERFSLILESASTNQTSMYLCASRPRDTEAFFGQGTRLTVV.

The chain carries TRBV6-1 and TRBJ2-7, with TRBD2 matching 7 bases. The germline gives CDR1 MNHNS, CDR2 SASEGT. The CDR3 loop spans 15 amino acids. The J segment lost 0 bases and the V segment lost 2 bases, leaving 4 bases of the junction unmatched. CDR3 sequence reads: CASSEWAGASYEQYF. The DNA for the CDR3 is TGTGCCAGCAGTGAATGGGCGGGAGCCTCCTACGAGCAGTACTTC.

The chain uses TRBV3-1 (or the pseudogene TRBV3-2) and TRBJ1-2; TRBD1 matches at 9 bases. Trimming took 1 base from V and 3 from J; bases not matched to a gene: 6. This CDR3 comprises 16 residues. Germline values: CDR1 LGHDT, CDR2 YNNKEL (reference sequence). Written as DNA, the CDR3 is TGTGCCAGCAGCCAAGGAACAGGGGGCAGTTACTATGGCTACACCTTC. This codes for CASSQGTGGSYYGYTF.

Written as DNA, the CDR3 is TGTGCCAGCTCACCACCGAAACAGGGACCCCGCACAGATACGCAGTATTTT. Protein product: CASSPPKQGPRTDTQYF. The chain recombines TRBV18 with TRBJ2-3; weak D call: TRBD1 (6 bases). Germline-derived CDR1 and CDR2 are KGHSH and LQKENI. V dropped 0 bases and J dropped 1 base, with 14 bases sitting between them. The CDR3 runs to 17 residues.

The CDR3 loop reads CASRENSYEQYF. The CDR3 nucleotides are TGTGCCAGCCGGGAAAACTCCTACGAGCAGTACTTC. The gene calls are TRBV6-5 and TRBJ2-7, with D maybe TRBD2 (5 bases). Per the germline V gene, CDR1 is MNHEY and CDR2 is SVGAGI. There are 12 residues in the CDR3. V lost 8 bases and J 0 bases, leaving 8 bases between the germline ends.

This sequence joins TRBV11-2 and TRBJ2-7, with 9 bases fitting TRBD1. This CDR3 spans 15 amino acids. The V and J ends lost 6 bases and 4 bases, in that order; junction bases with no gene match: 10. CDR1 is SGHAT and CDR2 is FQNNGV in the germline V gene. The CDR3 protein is CASRDPGTGRYEQYF. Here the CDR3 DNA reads TGTGCCAGCAGAGACCCCGGGACAGGGAGGTACGAGCAGTACTTC.

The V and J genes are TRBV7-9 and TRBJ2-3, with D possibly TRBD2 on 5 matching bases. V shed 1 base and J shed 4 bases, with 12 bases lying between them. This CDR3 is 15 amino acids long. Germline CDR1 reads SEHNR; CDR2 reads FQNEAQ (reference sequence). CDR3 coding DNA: TGTGCCAGCAGCTTAGAGCCAGCCGGGGCAGATACGCAGTATTTT. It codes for CASSLEPAGADTQYF. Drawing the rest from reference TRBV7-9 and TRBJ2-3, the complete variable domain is DTGVSQNPRHKITKRGQNVTFRCDPISEHNRLYWYRQTLGQGPEFLTYFQNEAQLEKSRLLSDRFSAERPKGSFSTLEIQRTEQGDSAMYLCASSLEPAGADTQYFGPGTRLTVL.

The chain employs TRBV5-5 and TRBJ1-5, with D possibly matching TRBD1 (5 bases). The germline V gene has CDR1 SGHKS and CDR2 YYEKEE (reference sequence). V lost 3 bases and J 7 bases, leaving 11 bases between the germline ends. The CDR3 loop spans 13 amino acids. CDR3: CASSSGGKQPQHF. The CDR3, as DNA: TGTGCCAGCAGCTCTGGGGGGAAACAGCCCCAGCATTTT.

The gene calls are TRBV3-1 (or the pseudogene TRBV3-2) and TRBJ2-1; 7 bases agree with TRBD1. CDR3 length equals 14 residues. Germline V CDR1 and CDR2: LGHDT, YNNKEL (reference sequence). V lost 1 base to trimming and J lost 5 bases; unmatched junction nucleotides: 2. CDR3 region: CASSQGTGDNEQFF. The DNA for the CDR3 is TGTGCCAGCAGCCAAGGGACAGGTGACAATGAGCAGTTCTTC.

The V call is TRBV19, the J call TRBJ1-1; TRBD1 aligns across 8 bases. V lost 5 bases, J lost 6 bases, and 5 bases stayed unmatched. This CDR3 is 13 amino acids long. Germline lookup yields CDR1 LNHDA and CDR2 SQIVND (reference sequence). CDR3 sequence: CASSLQGGAEAFF. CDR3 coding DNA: TGTGCCAGTAGTCTACAGGGGGGAGCTGAAGCTTTCTTT.

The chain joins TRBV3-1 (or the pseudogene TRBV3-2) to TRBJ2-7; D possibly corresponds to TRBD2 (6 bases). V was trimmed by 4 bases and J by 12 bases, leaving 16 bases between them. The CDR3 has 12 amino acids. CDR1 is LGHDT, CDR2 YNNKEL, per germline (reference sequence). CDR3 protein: CASSLKGLFPYF. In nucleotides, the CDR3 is TGTGCCAGCAGCCTCAAGGGACTTTTCCCGTACTTC.

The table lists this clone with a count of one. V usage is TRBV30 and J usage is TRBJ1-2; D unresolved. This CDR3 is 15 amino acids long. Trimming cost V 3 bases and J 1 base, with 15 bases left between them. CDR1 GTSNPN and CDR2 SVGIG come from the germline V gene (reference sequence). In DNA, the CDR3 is TGTGCCTGGAGCGAGGCCGGCGGATTTAACTATGGCTACACCTTC. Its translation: CAWSEAGGFNYGYTF.